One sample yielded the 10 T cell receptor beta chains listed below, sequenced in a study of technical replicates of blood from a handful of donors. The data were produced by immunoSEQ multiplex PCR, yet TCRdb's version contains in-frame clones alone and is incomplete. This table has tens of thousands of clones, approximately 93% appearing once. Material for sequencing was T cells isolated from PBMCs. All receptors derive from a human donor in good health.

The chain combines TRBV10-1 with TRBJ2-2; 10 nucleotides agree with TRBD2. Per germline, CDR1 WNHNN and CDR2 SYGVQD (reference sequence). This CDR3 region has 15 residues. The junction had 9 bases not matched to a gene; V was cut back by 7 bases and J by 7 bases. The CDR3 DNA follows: TGCGCCAGCACCGCTAGCGGGAGATTCTTCGGGGAGCTGTTTTTT. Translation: CASTASGRFFGELFF.

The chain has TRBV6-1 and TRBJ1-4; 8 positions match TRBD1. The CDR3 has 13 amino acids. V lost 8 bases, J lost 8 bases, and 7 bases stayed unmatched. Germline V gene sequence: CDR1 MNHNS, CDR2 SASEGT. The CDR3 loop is CASQGQVVEKLFF. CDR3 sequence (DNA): TGTGCCAGCCAGGGACAGGTAGTAGAAAAACTGTTTTTT.

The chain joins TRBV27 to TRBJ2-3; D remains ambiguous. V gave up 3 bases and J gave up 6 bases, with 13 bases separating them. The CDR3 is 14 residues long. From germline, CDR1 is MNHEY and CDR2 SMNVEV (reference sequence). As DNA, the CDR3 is TGTGCCAGCAGTTTGGCTGGGCCTGCCGATACGCAGTATTTT. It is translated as CASSLAGPADTQYF.

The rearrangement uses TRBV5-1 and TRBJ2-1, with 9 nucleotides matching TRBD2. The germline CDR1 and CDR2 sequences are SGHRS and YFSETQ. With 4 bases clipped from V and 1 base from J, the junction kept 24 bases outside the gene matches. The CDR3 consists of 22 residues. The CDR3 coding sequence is TGCGCCAGCAGCGCCAAAGCCCTATCCGGGGCTAGCGGGATACGATCCTACAATGAGCAGTTCTTC. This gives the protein CASSAKALSGASGIRSYNEQFF.

The CDR3 reads CASTDRARNQPQHF. The DNA of the CDR3 is TGTGCCAGCACGGACAGGGCGCGCAATCAGCCCCAGCATTTT. This rearrangement joins TRBV28 to TRBJ1-5; TRBD1 agrees at 8 bases. CDR1 is MDHEN, CDR2 SYDVKM, per germline. Losses at the gene ends were 7 bases for V and 2 bases for J; bases not matched to a gene: 4. The CDR3 runs to 14 residues. Using reference TRBV28 and TRBJ1-5 for the parts outside the CDR3, the full variable domain is DVKVTQSSRYLVKRTGEKVFLECVQDMDHENMFWYRQDPGLGLRLIYFSYDVKMKEKGDIPEGYSVSREKKERFSLILESASTNQTSMYLCASTDRARNQPQHFGDGTRLSIL.

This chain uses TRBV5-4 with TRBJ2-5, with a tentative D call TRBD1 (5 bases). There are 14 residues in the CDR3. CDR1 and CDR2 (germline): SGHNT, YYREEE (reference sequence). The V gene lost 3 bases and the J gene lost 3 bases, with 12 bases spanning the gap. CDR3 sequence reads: CASSSGDSKETQYF. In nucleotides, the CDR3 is TGTGCCAGCAGCTCAGGAGACAGCAAAGAGACCCAGTACTTC.

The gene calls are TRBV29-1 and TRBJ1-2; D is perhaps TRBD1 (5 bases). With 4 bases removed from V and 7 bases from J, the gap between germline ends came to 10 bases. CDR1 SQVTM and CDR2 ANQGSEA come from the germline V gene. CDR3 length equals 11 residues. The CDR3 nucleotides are TGCAGCGTTGCTGCTCAGGGTGGCTACACCTTC. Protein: CSVAAQGGYTF.

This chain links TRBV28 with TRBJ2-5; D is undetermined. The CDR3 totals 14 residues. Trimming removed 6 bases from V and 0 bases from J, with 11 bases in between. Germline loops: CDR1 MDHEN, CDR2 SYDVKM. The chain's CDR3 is CASSPTVHQETQYF. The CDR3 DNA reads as TGTGCCAGCAGCCCCACGGTCCACCAAGAGACCCAGTACTTC.

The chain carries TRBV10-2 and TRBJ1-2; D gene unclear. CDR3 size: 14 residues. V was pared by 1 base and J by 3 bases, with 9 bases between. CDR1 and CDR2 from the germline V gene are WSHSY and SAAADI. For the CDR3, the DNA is TGCGCCAGCAGTGAGTTGCCACCGGACTATGGCTACACCTTC. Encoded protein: CASSELPPDYGYTF.

This CDR3 reads CASGQTDGNTIYF. As DNA, the CDR3 is TGTGCCAGCGGGCAGACGGATGGAAACACCATATATTTT. The rearrangement links TRBV5-5 to TRBJ1-3, with D unresolved. The CDR3 extends over 13 amino acids. Germline assignment: CDR1 SGHKS and CDR2 YYEKEE (reference sequence). Trimming stripped 7 bases from V and 3 bases from J, with 11 bases between. Full variable domain (remainder filled in from reference TRBV5-5 and TRBJ1-3): DAGVTQSPTHLIKTRGQQVTLRCSPISGHKSVSWYQQVLGQGPQFIFQYYEKEERGRGNFPDRFSARQFPNYSSELNVNALLLGDSALYLCASGQTDGNTIYFGEGSWLTVV.